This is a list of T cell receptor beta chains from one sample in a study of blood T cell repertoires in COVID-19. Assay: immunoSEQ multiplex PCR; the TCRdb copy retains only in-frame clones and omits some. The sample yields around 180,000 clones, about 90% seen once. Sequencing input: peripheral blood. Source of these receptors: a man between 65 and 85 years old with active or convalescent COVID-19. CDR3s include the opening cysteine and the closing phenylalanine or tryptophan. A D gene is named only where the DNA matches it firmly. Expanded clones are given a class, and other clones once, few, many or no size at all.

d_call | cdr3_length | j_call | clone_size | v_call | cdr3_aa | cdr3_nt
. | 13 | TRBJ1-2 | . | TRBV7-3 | CASSPSGSYGYTF | TGTGCCAGCAGCCCTAGCGGGAGCTATGGCTACACCTTC
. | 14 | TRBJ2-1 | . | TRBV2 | CASSEDGAYNEQFF | TGTGCCAGCAGTGAAGATGGAGCCTACAATGAGCAGTTCTTC
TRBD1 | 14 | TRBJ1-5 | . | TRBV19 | CASSQDRGPQPQHF | TGTGCCAGTAGTCAGGACAGGGGACCTCAGCCCCAGCATTTT
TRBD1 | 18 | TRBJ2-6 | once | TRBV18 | CASSRRQGQNSGANVLTF | TGTGCCAGCTCACGACGACAGGGTCAAAACTCTGGGGCCAACGTCCTGACTTTC
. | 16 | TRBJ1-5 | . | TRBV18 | CASSPSRQRSNQPQHF | TGTGCCAGCTCACCCTCCCGGCAGCGTAGCAATCAGCCCCAGCATTTT
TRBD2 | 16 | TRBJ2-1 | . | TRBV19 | CASSSPGLASGNEQFF | TGTGCCAGTAGTAGTCCGGGACTAGCTTCAGGAAATGAGCAGTTCTTC
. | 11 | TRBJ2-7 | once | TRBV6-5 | CASGGDYEQYF | TGTGCCAGCGGAGGAGACTACGAGCAGTACTTC
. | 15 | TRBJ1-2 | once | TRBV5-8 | CASSLDIRNDYGYTF | TGTGCCAGCAGCCTGGACATCCGCAACGACTATGGCTACACCTTC
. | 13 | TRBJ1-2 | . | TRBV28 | CASSPPGAWGYTF | TGTGCCAGCAGCCCTCCGGGAGCGTGGGGCTACACCTTC
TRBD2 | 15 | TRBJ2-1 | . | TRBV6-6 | CASSYSLRGDNEQFF | TGTGCCAGCAGTTACTCATTGCGGGGGGACAATGAGCAGTTCTTC
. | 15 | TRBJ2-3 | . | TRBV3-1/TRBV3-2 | CASSQVLPGIDTQYF | TGTGCCAGCAGCCAAGTTCTGCCTGGCATAGATACGCAGTATTTT
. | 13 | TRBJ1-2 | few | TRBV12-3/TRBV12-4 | CASSLGGGIGYTF | TGTGCCAGCAGTTTGGGAGGGGGGATCGGCTACACCTTC
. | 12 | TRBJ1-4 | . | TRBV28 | CAGSTVNEKLFF | TGTGCGGGGTCGACAGTTAATGAAAAACTGTTTTTT
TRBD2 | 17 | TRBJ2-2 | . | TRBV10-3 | CGTRGTSGVANTGELFF | TGTGGGACTCGGGGCACTAGCGGGGTCGCGAACACCGGGGAGCTGTTTTTT
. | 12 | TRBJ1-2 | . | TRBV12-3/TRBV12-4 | CASSSQGYGYTF | TGTGCCAGCAGTTCTCAGGGGTATGGCTACACCTTC
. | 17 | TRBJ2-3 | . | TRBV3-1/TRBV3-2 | CASSHHRPGNRADTQYF | TGTGCCAGCAGCCACCATAGACCAGGGAATCGGGCAGATACGCAGTATTTT
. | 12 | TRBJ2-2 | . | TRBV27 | CASMVRGGELFF | TGTGCCAGCATGGTCCGGGGCGGGGAGCTGTTTTTT
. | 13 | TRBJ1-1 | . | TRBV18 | CASSPTANTEAFF | TGTGCCAGCTCCCCGACAGCGAACACTGAAGCTTTCTTT
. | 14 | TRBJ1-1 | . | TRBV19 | CASSFDRLNTEAFF | TGTGCCAGTAGTTTCGACAGATTGAACACTGAAGCTTTCTTT
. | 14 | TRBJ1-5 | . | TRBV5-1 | CASSFGGSDQPQHF | TGCGCCAGCAGCTTTGGGGGGAGTGATCAGCCCCAGCATTTT
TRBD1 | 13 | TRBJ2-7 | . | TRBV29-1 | CSVVLGTEYEQYF | TGCAGCGTTGTTTTGGGGACAGAATACGAGCAGTACTTC
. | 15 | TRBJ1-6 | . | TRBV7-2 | CASSFFGALGSPLHF | TGTGCCAGCAGCTTTTTTGGGGCGCTGGGTTCACCCCTCCACTTT
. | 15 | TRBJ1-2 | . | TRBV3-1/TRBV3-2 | CASSARQGSFYGYTF | TGTGCCAGCAGCGCTCGGCAGGGGAGCTTCTATGGCTACACCTTC
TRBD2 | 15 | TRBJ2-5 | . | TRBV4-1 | CASRSSGGDRETQYF | TGCGCCAGCAGATCTAGCGGGGGGGATCGAGAGACCCAGTACTTC
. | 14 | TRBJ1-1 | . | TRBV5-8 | CASSFVAGFTEAFF | TGTGCCAGCAGCTTCGTTGCGGGGTTCACTGAAGCTTTCTTT